This T cell receptor (beta chain) was captured in a study of response to subunit inactivated influenza vaccine. General study results and limits: It was suggested by the authors that few new T cells are recruited by each seasonal influenza vaccination.

The CDR3 runs to 14 residues. With 6 bases removed from V and 2 bases from J, the gap between germline ends came to 12 bases. Germline values: CDR1 MNHEY, CDR2 SMNVEV (reference sequence). This clonotype was detected only a few times. What it binds is not known. Via MiXCR, TCRdb re-called the RT-PCR reads, giving one row per CDR3 protein. This sample has over 800,000 distinct CDR3 sequences, with approximately 21% found just once. The source is a man aged 45-60 years who received an inactivated influenza vaccine. The sequences come from PBMCs from blood, collected 4 to 6 days after vaccination. This rearrangement joins TRBV27 to TRBJ2-3; D uncertain. CDR3 sequence reads: CASRPGRATDTQYF. CDR3 DNA: TGTGCCAGCAGGCCCGGTAGGGCCACAGATACGCAGTATTTT.